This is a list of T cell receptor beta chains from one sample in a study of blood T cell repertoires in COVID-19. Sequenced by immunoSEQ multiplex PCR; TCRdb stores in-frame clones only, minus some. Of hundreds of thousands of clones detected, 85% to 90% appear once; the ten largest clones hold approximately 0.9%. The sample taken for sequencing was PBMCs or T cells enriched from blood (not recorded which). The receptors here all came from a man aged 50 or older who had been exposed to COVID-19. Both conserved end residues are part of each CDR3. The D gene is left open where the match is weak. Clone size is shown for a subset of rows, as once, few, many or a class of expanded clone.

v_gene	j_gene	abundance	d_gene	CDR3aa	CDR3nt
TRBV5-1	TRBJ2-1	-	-	CASRTDSLNEQFF	TGCGCCAGCCGGACAGATTCTCTCAATGAGCAGTTCTTC
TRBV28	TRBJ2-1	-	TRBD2	CASSSLPQRGNLYNEQFF	TGTGCCAGCAGTTCCCTTCCCCAGCGGGGGAACCTCTACAATGAGCAGTTCTTC
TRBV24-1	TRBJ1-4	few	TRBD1	CATSERTGEHGLKEKLFF	TGTGCCACCAGTGAGCGGACAGGGGAACATGGGTTGAAAGAAAAACTGTTTTTT
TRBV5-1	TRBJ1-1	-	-	CASSPRPGNTEAFF	TGCGCCAGCAGCCCCCGCCCGGGGAACACTGAAGCTTTCTTT
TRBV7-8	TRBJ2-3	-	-	CASSPGLGEYF	TGTGCCAGCAGCCCGGGACTCGGGGAGTATTTT
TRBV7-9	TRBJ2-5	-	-	CASSFPETQYF	TGTGCCAGCAGCTTTCCGGAGACCCAGTACTTC
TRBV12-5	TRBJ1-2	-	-	CASGFYGGYTF	TGTGCTAGTGGTTTCTACGGTGGCTACACCTTC
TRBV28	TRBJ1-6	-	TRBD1	CASSPPWGVWTGSSYNSPLHF	TGTGCCAGCAGTCCCCCGTGGGGGGTCTGGACAGGGAGCTCCTATAATTCACCCCTCCACTTT
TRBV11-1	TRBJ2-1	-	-	CASSLGRDSYNEQFF	TGTGCCAGCAGCTTAGGGCGGGACTCCTACAATGAGCAGTTCTTC
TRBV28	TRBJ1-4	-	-	CASSRGREKLFF	TGTGCCAGCAGCAGGGGTCGGGAAAAACTGTTTTTT
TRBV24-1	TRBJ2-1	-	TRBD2	CATSDPAGEANEQFF	TGTGCCACCAGTGACCCAGCGGGAGAGGCCAATGAGCAGTTCTTC
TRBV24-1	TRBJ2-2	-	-	CATSDFGHTGELFF	TGTGCCACCAGTGATTTTGGGCACACCGGGGAGCTGTTTTTT
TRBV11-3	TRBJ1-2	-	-	CASSGRVYGYTF	TGTGCCAGCAGCGGGCGGGTCTATGGCTACACCTTC
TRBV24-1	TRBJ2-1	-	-	CATSDVRGGWNEQFF	TGTGCCACCAGTGATGTTCGTGGGGGCTGGAATGAGCAGTTCTTC
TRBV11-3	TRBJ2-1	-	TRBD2	CASSAPLRLAGSNEQFF	TGTGCCAGCAGTGCCCCCCTCCGACTAGCGGGATCCAATGAGCAGTTCTTC
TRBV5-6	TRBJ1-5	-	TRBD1	CASSSGQANQPQHF	TGTGCCAGCAGCTCAGGACAGGCTAATCAGCCCCAGCATTTT
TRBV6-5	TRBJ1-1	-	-	CASQGGMNTEAFF	TGTGCCAGCCAGGGCGGAATGAACACTGAAGCTTTCTTT
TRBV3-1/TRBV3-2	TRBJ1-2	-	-	CASSSLVDQGNGYTF	TGTGCCAGCAGCTCCCTGGTGGATCAGGGCAATGGCTACACCTTC
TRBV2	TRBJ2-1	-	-	CASSGLEFYNEQFF	TGTGCCAGCAGTGGACTAGAGTTCTACAATGAGCAGTTCTTC
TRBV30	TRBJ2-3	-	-	CAWDYGSTDTQYF	TGTGCCTGGGACTACGGCAGCACAGATACGCAGTATTTT
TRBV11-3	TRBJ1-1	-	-	CASSAGMLPEAFF	TGTGCCAGCAGCGCCGGGATGCTCCCCGAAGCTTTCTTT
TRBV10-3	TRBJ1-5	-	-	CAISAQGAQPQHF	TGTGCCATCAGCGCACAGGGTGCTCAGCCCCAGCATTTT
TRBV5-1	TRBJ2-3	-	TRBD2	CASSFSGRITDTQYF	TGCGCCAGCAGCTTTAGCGGGAGGATCACAGATACGCAGTATTTT
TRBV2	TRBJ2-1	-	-	CASSVARGYNEQFF	TGTGCCAGCAGTGTCGCCAGGGGATACAATGAGCAGTTCTTC
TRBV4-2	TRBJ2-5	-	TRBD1	CASSQVPGQGTQETQYF	TGTGCCAGCAGCCAGGTCCCGGGACAGGGAACACAAGAGACCCAGTACTTC
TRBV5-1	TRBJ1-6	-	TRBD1	CASSLGTGVGSPLHF	TGCGCCAGCAGCTTGGGGACAGGGGTTGGCTCACCCCTCCACTTT
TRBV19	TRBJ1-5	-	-	CASTGNRNQPQHF	TGTGCCAGTACAGGGAACCGCAATCAGCCCCAGCATTTT
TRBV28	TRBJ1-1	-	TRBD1	CASSLWTGQAEAFF	TGTGCCAGCAGTTTATGGACAGGGCAGGCTGAAGCTTTCTTT
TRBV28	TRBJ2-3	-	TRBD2	CASSLAPQAGADTQYF	TGTGCCAGCAGTTTAGCCCCGCAAGCGGGAGCAGATACGCAGTATTTT
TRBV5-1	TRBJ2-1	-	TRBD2	CASSLASLAGADEQFF	TGCGCCAGCAGCTTGGCCTCACTAGCGGGAGCAGATGAGCAGTTCTTC
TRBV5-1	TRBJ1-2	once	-	CASSFSQGRAVDYTF	TGCGCCAGCAGCTTTTCCCAGGGCCGGGCGGTGGACTACACCTTC
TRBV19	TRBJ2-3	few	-	CARIDRRLADTQYF	TGTGCCCGGATCGACAGGCGCCTCGCAGATACGCAGTATTTT
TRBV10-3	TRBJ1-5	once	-	CAISKALMGAGDQPQHF	TGTGCCATCAGTAAAGCATTAATGGGGGCTGGGGATCAGCCCCAGCATTTT
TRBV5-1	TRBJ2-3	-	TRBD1	CASSSGQGRTDTQYF	TGCGCCAGCAGCTCGGGACAGGGTCGAACAGATACGCAGTATTTT
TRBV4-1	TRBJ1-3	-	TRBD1	CASSLTGLGNTIYF	TGCGCCAGCAGCCTGACAGGGCTCGGAAACACCATATATTTT
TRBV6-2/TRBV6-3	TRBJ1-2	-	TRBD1	CASSGTGGNYGYTF	TGTGCCAGCAGCGGGACAGGGGGCAACTATGGCTACACCTTC
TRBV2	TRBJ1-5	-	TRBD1	CASSVRTGDQPQHF	TGTGCCAGCAGTGTCAGGACAGGTGATCAGCCCCAGCATTTT
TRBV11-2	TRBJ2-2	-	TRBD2	CASSPGRAIGELFF	TGTGCCAGCAGCCCTGGGAGGGCAATCGGGGAGCTGTTTTTT
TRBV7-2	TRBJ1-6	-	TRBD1	CASSRRQGSTSYNSPLHF	TGTGCCAGCAGCCGTCGACAGGGATCCACCTCGTACAATTCACCCCTCCACTTT
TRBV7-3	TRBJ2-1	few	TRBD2	CASSTLGLAGYNEQFF	TGTGCCAGCAGCACCCTCGGACTAGCGGGGTACAATGAGCAGTTCTTC
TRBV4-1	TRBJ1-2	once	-	CASSPRFGGMDYGYTF	TGCGCCAGCAGCCCCAGGTTCGGAGGGATGGACTATGGCTACACCTTC
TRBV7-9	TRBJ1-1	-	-	CASSFRSDTAEAFF	TGTGCCAGCAGCTTTCGGTCGGACACCGCTGAAGCTTTCTTT
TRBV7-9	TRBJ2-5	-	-	CASSLGGWETQYF	TGTGCCAGCAGCTTAGGAGGATGGGAGACCCAGTACTTC
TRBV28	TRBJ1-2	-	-	CASRKDRNYGYTF	TGTGCCAGCAGAAAAGACAGGAACTATGGCTACACCTTC
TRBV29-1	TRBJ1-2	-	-	CSVLEVESYGYTF	TGCAGCGTGCTTGAAGTGGAGTCGTATGGCTACACCTTC
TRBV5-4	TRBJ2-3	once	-	CASSLVGQNTDTQYF	TGTGCCAGCAGCTTGGTTGGGCAGAACACAGATACGCAGTATTTT
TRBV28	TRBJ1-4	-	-	CASNHIGHSNEKLFF	TGTGCCAGCAATCACATCGGACACTCTAATGAAAAACTGTTTTTT
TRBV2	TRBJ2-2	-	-	CASTGQFTTGELFF	TGTGCCAGCACGGGACAATTCACGACCGGGGAGCTGTTTTTT
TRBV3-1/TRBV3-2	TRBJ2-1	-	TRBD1	CASSLDRGSYNEQFF	TGTGCCAGCAGCCTCGACAGGGGTTCCTACAATGAGCAGTTCTTC
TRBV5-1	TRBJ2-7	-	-	CASRTDNYEQYF	TGCGCCAGCCGGACAGACAACTACGAGCAGTACTTC
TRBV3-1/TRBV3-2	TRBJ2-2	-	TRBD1	CASSPRTGVSTGELFF	TGTGCCAGCAGCCCCAGGACAGGGGTCAGCACCGGGGAGCTGTTTTTT
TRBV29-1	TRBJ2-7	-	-	CSALAGGYEQYF	TGCAGCGCTCTCGCTGGGGGGTACGAGCAGTACTTC
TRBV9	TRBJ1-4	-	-	CATPWTATNEKLFF	TGTGCCACCCCCTGGACAGCAACTAATGAAAAACTGTTTTTT